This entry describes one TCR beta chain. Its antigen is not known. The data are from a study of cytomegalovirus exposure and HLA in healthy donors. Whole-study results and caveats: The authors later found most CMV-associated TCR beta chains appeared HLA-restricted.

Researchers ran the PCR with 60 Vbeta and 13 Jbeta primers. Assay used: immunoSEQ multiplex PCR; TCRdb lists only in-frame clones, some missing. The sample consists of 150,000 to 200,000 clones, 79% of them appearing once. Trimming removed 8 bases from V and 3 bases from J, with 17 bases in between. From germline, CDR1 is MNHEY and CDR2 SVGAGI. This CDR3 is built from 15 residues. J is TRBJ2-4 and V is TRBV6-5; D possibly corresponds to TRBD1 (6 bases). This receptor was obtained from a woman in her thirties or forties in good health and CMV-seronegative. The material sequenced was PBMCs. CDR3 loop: CASLGTPNDKNIQYF. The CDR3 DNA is TGTGCCAGCCTCGGGACACCTAATGACAAAAACATTCAGTACTTC.